Sequencing of this TCR beta chain was carried out in a study of OX40 agonist ivuxolimab in advanced cancers. The overall study: Patients were dosed with the agonistic anti-OX40 (CD134) antibody ivuxolimab.

Here immunoSEQ multiplex PCR was the method, and the copy in TCRdb shows in-frame clones only, minus some. The data hold about 100,000 clones, with 70% to 90% observed a single time. The CDR3 is 15 residues long. The germline V gene encodes CDR1 MNHEY and CDR2 SMNVEV (reference sequence). V gave up 6 bases and J gave up 0 bases; unmatched junction bases: 6. Study conclusions and caveats: Determination of antigen specificity was not performed for the expanded peripheral T cells.

Autoimmune disease history or systemic immunosuppression was exclusionary. Comment on this clone: Its matching antigen is unknown.

The chain joins TRBV27 to TRBJ1-1, with TRBD1 matching 8 bases. The material sequenced was CD4+ or CD8+ T cells sorted from blood, taken in a trial of the OX40 agonist ivuxolimab. The receptor was derived from an adult with an advanced solid tumor such as melanoma, head and neck, liver or kidney cancer. CDR3: CASRRQGTLNTEAFF. CDR3 DNA sequence: TGTGCCAGCAGGCGACAGGGGACCTTGAACACTGAAGCTTTCTTT.